This T cell receptor (beta chain) is drawn from a study of blood T cell repertoires in COVID-19. Study at large: Acute and convalescent COVID-19 specimens originated in the United States, Italy and Spain.

In the study's own analysis: Reference gene primer amplification gave estimated nucleated cell counts. Only in-frame clones appear in the TCRdb table, and some are missing; sequencing was by immunoSEQ multiplex PCR. Clone size and the V and J calls come from that table; the DNA yielded D and trimming. The sample contains approximately 110,000 clones, around 84% of which appear only once. The TCR sequence derives from a woman older than 75 with active or convalescent COVID-19. What was sequenced was peripheral blood.

CDR3 nucleotide sequence: TGTGCCAGCAGCCAAGATGGAGGGACGGGTACAGCTTTCTTT. Translation gives CASSQDGGTGTAFF. The rearrangement links TRBV3-1 (or the pseudogene TRBV3-2) to TRBJ1-1; D is possibly TRBD1 (5 bases). The CDR3 totals 14 residues. Germline CDR1 is LGHDT and CDR2 is YNNKEL (reference sequence). V shed 0 bases and J shed 10 bases, with 15 bases lying between them.